What follows are 24 T cell receptor beta chains derived from one specimen sequenced in a study of post-analysis software for immune sequencing data. Whole-study results and caveats: Compared with controls, patients had more of five TRBV segments, including TRBV5-6, TRBV5-1 and TRBV20-1.

The antigens for these receptors are not known. Unique-molecular-identifier-tagged TCR beta cDNA libraries were used. TCRdb called the PCR reads again in MiXCR, with one record for every CDR3 protein. This table has under 200,000 distinct CDR3 sequences, approximately 30% appearing once. Sequencing input: blood. The receptors stem from a girl aged 2 to 17 with multiple sclerosis.

This clonotype was observed at least ten times. The V gene is TRBV28, the J gene TRBJ2-7, with unresolved D. V lost 3 bases and J 2 bases, leaving 17 bases between the germline ends. CDR1 and CDR2 from the germline V gene are MDHEN and SYDVKM. The CDR3 has 16 amino acids. This CDR3 is CASSFIGNIDTYEQYF. CDR3 nucleotide sequence: TGTGCCAGCAGTTTTATAGGGAACATCGATACCTACGAGCAGTACTTC.

This clonotype occurred many times. The genes are TRBV7-2 and TRBJ2-1; TRBD2 aligns across 10 bases. Losses at the gene ends were 5 bases for V and 3 bases for J; bases not matched to a gene: 7. Germline V gene lookup returns CDR1 SGHTA and CDR2 FQGNSA. This CDR3 comprises 16 residues. CDR3 DNA sequence: TGTGCCAGCAGCCCGAGGCTAGCGGGAGTCTACAATGAGCAGTTCTTC. Amino acid sequence: CASSPRLAGVYNEQFF.

J is TRBJ1-3 and V is TRBV12-3 or TRBV12-4, with 9 bases that match TRBD1. The CDR3 loop spans 15 amino acids. Unmatched junction bases numbered 8, after V lost 7 bases and J lost 4 bases. The CDR3 DNA sequence: TGTGCCAGCACCTACAGGGGGCTCCCAGGAAACACCATATATTTT. Its translation: CASTYRGLPGNTIYF.

Note on this clonotype: This sequence may be a read error, since a much larger clone differs from it by one base. V gene TRBV7-9 combines with J gene TRBJ1-2; D ambiguous. CDR3 length: 13 amino acids. Germline V gives CDR1 SEHNR, CDR2 FQNEAQ (reference sequence). The CDR3 here is CASSSKGVYDYTF. In DNA form, the CDR3 reads TGTGCCAGCAGCTCGAAGGGCGTCTATGACTACACCTTC.

The chain employs TRBV20-1 and TRBJ1-1; D is ambiguous. Trimming took 1 base from V and 11 from J, leaving 8 bases between them. Germline V gene data show CDR1 as DFQATT and CDR2 as SNEGSKA (reference sequence). The CDR3 loop spans 10 amino acids. The DNA for the CDR3 is TGCAGTGCTAGAGGGTTTTGGGCTTTCTTT. As protein: CSARGFWAFF.

The chain combines TRBV7-9 with TRBJ1-1, with TRBD1 identical over 8 bases. Germline CDR1 reads SEHNR; CDR2 reads FQNEAQ (reference sequence). The V segment lost 4 bases and the J segment 0 bases; nucleotides outside the gene matches: 4. The CDR3 contains 15 residues. The CDR3 nucleotides read TGTGCCAGCAGCTCGGGACAGGTGATGAACACTGAAGCTTTCTTT. It translates to CASSSGQVMNTEAFF.

This chain uses TRBV20-1 with TRBJ1-2, with TRBD1 matching over 9 bases. The trim removed 3 bases at V and 2 bases at J, leaving 4 bases unmatched. The CDR3 extends over 14 amino acids. The germline CDR1 and CDR2 sequences are DFQATT and SNEGSKA (reference sequence). The CDR3 bases are TGCAGTGCTAGGCCGGGACAGGGAAACTATGGCTACACCTTC. Its translation: CSARPGQGNYGYTF.

This clonotype showed up just a few times. The rearrangement links TRBV2 to TRBJ2-5, with a tentative D call TRBD1 (6 bases). Per the germline V gene, CDR1 is SNHLY and CDR2 is FYNNEI. The CDR3 length is 15 residues. V lost 4 bases and J lost 4, with 16 bases in between. The CDR3 nucleotides read TGTGCCAGCAGTGCAGTCAAGGGGGAGAGAGAGACCCAGTACTTC. Translation: CASSAVKGERETQYF.

Note on this clonotype: A much larger clone lies a single base off, so this may be a read error. V and J are TRBV12-3 or TRBV12-4 and TRBJ2-7, with D hard to call. The CDR3 has 15 residues. The CDR3 spells CAGSLGPGQSYEQYF. The CDR3 DNA is TGTGCCGGCAGTTTAGGACCTGGGCAGTCCTACGAGCAGTACTTC.

For this clonotype: A much larger clone is a single base away; this may be a read error. The chain couples TRBV10-3 to TRBJ2-5; 7 positions agree with TRBD1. The better agreement between TRBJ2-7 and the DNA end casts doubt on the J call. This CDR3 comprises 14 residues. The germline gives CDR1 ENHRY, CDR2 SYGVKD. The CDR3, as DNA: TGTGCCATCAGTGGTGGACAGGCAAGCTACGAGCAGTACTTC. Translation: CAISGGQASYEQYF.

This clonotype appeared many times. The chain joins TRBV4-1 to TRBJ2-1; 10 bases are a match to TRBD2. V dropped 5 bases and J dropped 1; count of bases not matched to a gene: 5. This CDR3 comprises 16 residues. CDR1 and CDR2 (germline): MGHRA, YSYEKL. CDR3 sequence: CASSDSGLASYNEQFF. DNA for the CDR3: TGCGCCAGCAGCGATTCGGGACTAGCGTCCTACAATGAGCAGTTCTTC.

A few counts support this clonotype. A much larger clone lies a single base off, so this may be a read error. The gene calls are TRBV7-9 and TRBJ2-7, with D perhaps matching TRBD1 (6 bases). Germline CDR1 and CDR2: SEHNR and FQNEAQ (reference sequence). Trimming cost V 2 bases and J 2 bases, with 16 bases left between them. The CDR3 is 16 residues long. Here the CDR3 reads CASSLLWGTNTYEQYF. As DNA, the CDR3 is TGTGCCAGCAGCTTATTGTGGGGGACAAACACCTACGAGCAGTACTTC.

There are many counts of this clonotype. This chain connects TRBV7-9 to TRBJ1-1; possible D gene TRBD1, 5 bases. Between the trimmed V and J ends, which lost 2 bases and 8 bases, there was a span of 12 bases. Germline V gene sequence: CDR1 SEHNR, CDR2 FQNEAQ (reference sequence). The CDR3 loop spans 13 amino acids. The CDR3 bases are TGTGCCAGCAGCTTACAAGGGGCAGGCGAAGCTTTCTTT. It encodes CASSLQGAGEAFF.

In this sample, this clonotype turned up many times. The chain uses TRBV29-1 and TRBJ1-1, with D perhaps TRBD1 (5 bases). Between the trimmed V and J ends, which lost 4 bases and 0 bases, there was a span of 15 bases. CDR3 length: 15 residues. Germline lookup yields CDR1 SQVTM and CDR2 ANQGSEA. In DNA form, the CDR3 reads TGCAGCGTTGTTTCGGGGGACTACATGAACACTGAAGCTTTCTTT. Translated, it gives CSVVSGDYMNTEAFF.

Concerning this clonotype: At one boundary the junction diverges from the germline segment, which might be a read error. The chain couples TRBV4-2 to TRBJ2-1, with 9 bases lining up with TRBD2. The germline V gene has CDR1 LGHNA and CDR2 YNFKEQ. The CDR3 sequence is 15 residues long. CDR3 DNA sequence: TGTGCCAGCAGCCAGGGACTAGCCAATTACAGTGAGCAGTTCTTC. This translates into CASSQGLANYSEQFF.

This clonotype was observed many times. The V and J genes are TRBV7-2 and TRBJ2-1; 9 nucleotides match TRBD1. Germline trimming cut 5 bases from V and 9 bases from J; bases unmatched to any gene: 8. This CDR3 is built from 14 residues. Germline values: CDR1 SGHTA, CDR2 FQGNSA. CDR3 protein: CASSHGTGLLEQFF. The CDR3 DNA reads as TGTGCCAGCAGCCACGGGACAGGGTTGCTTGAGCAGTTCTTC.

In this sample, this clonotype turned up a few times. The chain carries TRBV5-1 and TRBJ2-3; 11 bases align to TRBD2. With 0 bases clipped from V and 4 bases from J, the junction kept 1 base outside the gene matches. Germline values: CDR1 SGHRS, CDR2 YFSETQ. This CDR3 region has 15 residues. The CDR3 DNA follows: TGCGCCAGCAGCTTGGAACTAGCGGGGGCAGATACGCAGTATTTT. Translation: CASSLELAGADTQYF.

The table lists this clonotype with a few counts. This chain links TRBV11-3 with TRBJ2-7, with D tentatively TRBD2 (7 bases). This CDR3 contains 18 residues. Germline CDR1 is SGHNT and CDR2 is YENEEA. Trimming took 3 bases from V and 4 from J, leaving 25 bases between them. CDR3 DNA: TGTGCCAGCAGCTTTTTTCCATGGACCGGGGGGCTAAATTACGAGCAGTACTTC. It encodes CASSFFPWTGGLNYEQYF.

Many counts were recorded for this clonotype. The genes are TRBV6-5 and TRBJ2-7; D is perhaps TRBD1 or TRBD2 (5 bases each). The length of the CDR3 is 15 residues. V gave up 0 bases and J gave up 4 bases, with 13 bases separating them. Germline CDR1 is MNHEY and CDR2 is SVGAGI. In DNA, the CDR3 is TGTGCCAGCAGTTACTCCTCAACGGGGCAATACGAGCAGTACTTC. The encoded protein is CASSYSSTGQYEQYF.

There are many counts of this clonotype. The chain links TRBV5-1 to TRBJ1-2; 9 bases agree with TRBD1. The V gene end was trimmed by 0 bases and the J gene end by 4 bases; junction bases not matched to a gene: 7. The CDR3 runs to 16 residues. Germline CDR1 reads SGHRS; CDR2 reads YFSETQ. This chain's CDR3 is CASSLGPGQGAYGYTF. The CDR3 DNA reads TGCGCCAGCAGCTTGGGACCGGGACAGGGAGCCTATGGCTACACCTTC.

The J gene is TRBJ2-7, the V gene TRBV4-2; D might be TRBD1 (6 bases). Germline loops: CDR1 LGHNA, CDR2 YNFKEQ. V lost 4 bases, J lost 1 base, and 8 bases lay in between. The CDR3 sequence is 13 residues long. The CDR3 spells CASSRTESYEQYF. In DNA, the CDR3 is TGTGCCAGCAGCCGGACAGAGTCCTACGAGCAGTACTTC.

This clonotype has a count of ten or more. The chain joins TRBV20-1 to TRBJ1-1; no definite D call. CDR1 and CDR2 from the germline V gene are DFQATT and SNEGSKA (reference sequence). CDR3 length equals 13 residues. V was cut by 3 bases and J by 0 bases, with 8 bases left in between. The CDR3 coding sequence is TGCAGTGCTAGTGCCACTTTGAACACTGAAGCTTTCTTT. The encoded protein is CSASATLNTEAFF.

This clonotype was seen many times. The CDR3 sequence is CSVRGSAGGEQYF. Written as DNA, the CDR3 is TGCAGCGTCCGGGGGTCCGCAGGGGGGGAGCAGTACTTC. The gene calls are TRBV29-1 and TRBJ2-7; D might be TRBD1 (7 bases). The CDR3 is made up of 13 amino acids. The germline V gene encodes CDR1 SQVTM and CDR2 ANQGSEA. Trimming took off 6 bases at V and 7 bases at J, with 19 bases between the two ends.

The V and J genes are TRBV4-3 and TRBJ2-3, with D possibly TRBD2 on 6 matching bases. This CDR3 is built from 14 residues. Germline V CDR1 and CDR2: LGHNA, YSLEER. Trimming stripped 11 bases from V and 0 bases from J, with 15 bases between. CDR3 sequence reads: CAAQGGASTDTQYF. For the CDR3, the DNA is TGCGCCGCCCAGGGCGGGGCGAGCACAGATACGCAGTATTTT.